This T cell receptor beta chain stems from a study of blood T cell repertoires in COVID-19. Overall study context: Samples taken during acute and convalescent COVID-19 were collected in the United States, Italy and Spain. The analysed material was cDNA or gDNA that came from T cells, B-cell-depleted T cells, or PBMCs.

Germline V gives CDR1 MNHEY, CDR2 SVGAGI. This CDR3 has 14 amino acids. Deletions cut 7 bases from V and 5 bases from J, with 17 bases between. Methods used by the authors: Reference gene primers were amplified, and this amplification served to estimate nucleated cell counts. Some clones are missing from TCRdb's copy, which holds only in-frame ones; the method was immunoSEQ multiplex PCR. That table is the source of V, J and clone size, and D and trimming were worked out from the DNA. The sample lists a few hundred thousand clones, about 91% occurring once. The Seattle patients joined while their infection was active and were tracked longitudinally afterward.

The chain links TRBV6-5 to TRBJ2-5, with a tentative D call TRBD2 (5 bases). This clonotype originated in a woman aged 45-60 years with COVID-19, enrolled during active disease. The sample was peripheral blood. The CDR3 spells CASIRRRRNETQYF. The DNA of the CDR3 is TGTGCCAGCATTCGGAGGAGGAGGAATGAGACCCAGTACTTC.